The 27 T cell receptor beta chains below all came from one sample that was sequenced in a study of T cell responses to AZD1222 COVID-19 vaccine. Assay used: immunoSEQ multiplex PCR; TCRdb lists only in-frame clones, some missing. The top ten hold approximately 3.6% of the sample, which has around 150,000 clones, more than 85% seen once. This specimen was peripheral blood, taken 28 days after the second AZD1222 dose. The receptors were sampled from an adult who received the AZD1222 COVID-19 vaccine.

In its sample, this clone was seen once. This sample includes further DNA sequences coding for the same CDR3. V gene TRBV18 combines with J gene TRBJ1-5; unclear D gene. Trimming removed 3 bases from V and 7 bases from J, with 10 bases in between. This CDR3 has 13 amino acids. The V gene's germline CDR1 is KGHSH and CDR2 LQKENI. CDR3 region: CASSPGGNQPQHF. The CDR3 nucleotides read TGTGCCAGCTCACCGGGAGGAAACCAGCCCCAGCATTTT. Complete variable domain (other parts from reference TRBV18 and TRBJ1-5): NAGVMQNPRHLVRRRGQEARLRCSPMKGHSHVYWYRQLPEEGLKFMVYLQKENIIDESGMPKERFSAEFPKEGPSILRIQQVVRGDSAAYFCASSPGGNQPQHFGDGTRLSIL.

V and J are TRBV7-2 and TRBJ2-1; D is uncertain. This CDR3 comprises 10 residues. The germline V and J ends were trimmed by 4 bases and 5 bases, with 0 bases remaining between them. CDR1 is SGHTA, CDR2 FQGNSA, per germline. DNA of the CDR3: TGTGCCAGCAGCTACAATGAGCAGTTCTTC. It codes for CASSYNEQFF.

V is TRBV18 and J is TRBJ2-7; TRBD1 matches 7 bases. The trim removed 2 bases at V and 5 bases at J, leaving 9 bases unmatched. The CDR3 is 15 amino acids. The germline gives CDR1 KGHSH, CDR2 LQKENI. CDR3 sequence reads: CASSPDRVAPNEQYF. The CDR3 nucleotides are TGTGCCAGCTCACCAGACAGGGTGGCTCCTAACGAGCAGTACTTC. Looking up the rest from reference TRBV18 and TRBJ2-7 gives the full variable domain: NAGVMQNPRHLVRRRGQEARLRCSPMKGHSHVYWYRQLPEEGLKFMVYLQKENIIDESGMPKERFSAEFPKEGPSILRIQQVVRGDSAAYFCASSPDRVAPNEQYFGPGTRLTVT.

The CDR3 sequence: CASSIERSSYNEQFF. CDR3 DNA sequence: TGTGCCAGTAGTATAGAACGGTCCTCCTACAATGAGCAGTTCTTC. The chain combines TRBV19 with TRBJ2-1; D not resolved. This CDR3 has 15 residues. From germline, CDR1 is LNHDA and CDR2 SQIVND (reference sequence). Trimming pared 0 bases from V and 0 bases from J, leaving 6 bases between.

This rearrangement joins TRBV7-2 to TRBJ1-5, with D perhaps matching TRBD1 (6 bases). Germline CDR1 reads SGHTA; CDR2 reads FQGNSA. The CDR3 is made up of 15 amino acids. Deletions cut 3 bases from V and 5 bases from J, with 14 bases between. The CDR3 nucleotides are TGTGCCAGCAGCTTCCCGGGGGCGGGGGATCAGCCCCAGCATTTT. Protein sequence: CASSFPGAGDQPQHF. The full variable domain, its missing parts supplied by reference TRBV7-2 and TRBJ1-5, is GAGVSQSPSNKVTEKGKDVELRCDPISGHTALYWYRQSLGQGLEFLIYFQGNSAPDKSGLPSDRFSAERTGGSVSTLTIQRTQQEDSAVYLCASSFPGAGDQPQHFGDGTRLSIL.

The chain couples TRBV5-4 to TRBJ1-1; unclear D gene. The CDR3 spans 14 residues. V was trimmed by 4 bases and J by 6 bases, leaving 16 bases between them. Germline-derived CDR1 and CDR2 are SGHNT and YYREEE (reference sequence). The CDR3 nucleotides read TGTGCCAGCAGCCCCCCGGGAAGTCGCGCTGAAGCTTTCTTT. Its translation: CASSPPGSRAEAFF. The full variable domain, its missing parts supplied by reference TRBV5-4 and TRBJ1-1, is ETGVTQSPTHLIKTRGQQVTLRCSSQSGHNTVSWYQQALGQGPQFIFQYYREEENGRGNFPPRFSGLQFPNYSSELNVNALELDDSALYLCASSPPGSRAEAFFGQGTRLTVV.

J is TRBJ2-2 and V is TRBV7-9; no firm D call. V was cut by 5 bases and J by 2 bases, with 3 bases left in between. The germline CDR1 and CDR2 sequences are SEHNR and FQNEAQ (reference sequence). CDR3 length equals 12 residues. The CDR3, as DNA: TGTGCCAGCAGCCACAACACCGGGGAGCTGTTTTTT. This gives the protein CASSHNTGELFF.

The chain combines TRBV9 with TRBJ2-1; D tentatively reads TRBD1 or TRBD2 (7 bases each). Trimming took 0 bases from V and 1 from J, leaving 17 bases between them. Germline V CDR1 and CDR2: SGDLS, YYNGEE. This CDR3 contains 18 residues. The DNA for the CDR3 is TGTGCCAGCAGCGTAGCAGCGACAGGGAGGGGGTCCTACAATGAGCAGTTCTTC. This translates into CASSVAATGRGSYNEQFF.

The genes are TRBV5-6 and TRBJ1-6; 7 nucleotides agree with TRBD1. After removal of 4 bases from V and 14 bases from J, the junction contained 6 bases not matched to a gene. The CDR3 contains 12 residues. Per the germline V gene, CDR1 is SGHDT and CDR2 is YYEEEE. This CDR3 is CASSATTGALHF. CDR3 nucleotides: TGTGCCAGCAGCGCCACCACAGGGGCCCTCCACTTT.

The V call is TRBV6-5, the J call TRBJ2-1, with 7 bases that match TRBD2. The CDR3 consists of 14 residues. Germline values: CDR1 MNHEY, CDR2 SVGAGI. V was clipped by 2 bases and J by 6 bases; unmatched bases: 4. For the CDR3, the DNA is TGTGCCAGCAGTTACGAAGCGGGGAGCAATGAGCAGTTCTTC. The encoded protein is CASSYEAGSNEQFF.

The chain couples TRBV14 to TRBJ1-6, with 8 bases that match TRBD1. The CDR3 totals 17 residues. Germline V lookup: CDR1 SGHDN, CDR2 FVKESK. The J segment lost 0 bases and the V segment lost 4 bases, leaving 5 bases of the junction unmatched. The DNA for the CDR3 is TGTGCCAGCAGCCGCAGCGACAGGGGCTCCTATAATTCACCCCTCCACTTT. Residues: CASSRSDRGSYNSPLHF.

V is TRBV19 and J is TRBJ1-2; a possible D gene is TRBD1 (5 bases). CDR1 and CDR2 from the germline V gene are LNHDA and SQIVND (reference sequence). The CDR3 totals 15 residues. Between the trimmed V and J ends, which lost 3 bases and 5 bases, there was a span of 16 bases. The CDR3 nucleotides read TGTGCCAGTAGTATCCAGGGCAGGGTCATTTATGGCTACACCTTC. Residues: CASSIQGRVIYGYTF. The full variable domain, its missing parts supplied by reference TRBV19 and TRBJ1-2, is DGGITQSPKYLFRKEGQNVTLSCEQNLNHDAMYWYRQDPGQGLRLIYYSQIVNDFQKGDIAEGYSVSREKKESFPLTVTSAQKNPTAFYLCASSIQGRVIYGYTFGSGTRLTVV.

The chain combines TRBV15 with TRBJ1-5; D not resolved. This CDR3 has 12 residues. Germline lookup yields CDR1 LNHNV and CDR2 YYDKDF (reference sequence). V lost 6 bases, J lost 4 bases, and 7 bases lay in between. CDR3 bases: TGTGCCACCAGGTCCTCGAATCAGCCCCAGCATTTT. It specifies CATRSSNQPQHF.

Written as DNA, the CDR3 is TGTGCCAGTGAAAAAACAGGGAATGGAAACACCATATATTTT. Translation gives CASEKTGNGNTIYF. The chain is built from TRBV19 and TRBJ1-3, with TRBD1 as a possible D gene (6 bases). With 8 bases removed from V and 3 bases from J, the gap between germline ends came to 14 bases. The length of the CDR3 is 14 residues. The germline CDR1 and CDR2 sequences are LNHDA and SQIVND (reference sequence).

This clone was picked up a small number of times. J is TRBJ1-5 and V is TRBV19; the D gene is possibly TRBD1 (5 bases). V was cut by 5 bases and J by 2 bases, with 10 bases left in between. The CDR3 sequence is 14 residues long. CDR1 is LNHDA, CDR2 SQIVND, per germline (reference sequence). The CDR3 loop reads CASSPLGGNQPQHF. In DNA, the CDR3 is TGTGCCAGTAGTCCTCTAGGGGGCAATCAGCCCCAGCATTTT. Filled out from reference TRBV19 and TRBJ1-5, the complete variable domain reads DGGITQSPKYLFRKEGQNVTLSCEQNLNHDAMYWYRQDPGQGLRLIYYSQIVNDFQKGDIAEGYSVSREKKESFPLTVTSAQKNPTAFYLCASSPLGGNQPQHFGDGTRLSIL.

This clone was seen just once. V usage is TRBV5-1 and J usage is TRBJ2-5; possible D gene TRBD2, 5 bases. This CDR3 comprises 14 residues. Germline-derived CDR1 and CDR2 are SGHRS and YFSETQ. Between the trimmed V and J ends, which lost 2 bases and 5 bases, there was a span of 13 bases. CDR3 loop: CASSLQPPGETQYF. The CDR3 bases are TGCGCCAGCAGCTTACAGCCACCGGGGGAGACCCAGTACTTC.

The V call is TRBV30, the J call TRBJ2-7, with D possibly TRBD1 on 6 matching bases. Trimming pared 5 bases from V and 5 bases from J, leaving 13 bases between. This CDR3 has 12 amino acids. The germline V gene encodes CDR1 GTSNPN and CDR2 SVGIG (reference sequence). The CDR3 loop is CAWDQGFHEQYF. The CDR3 DNA sequence: TGTGCCTGGGACCAGGGGTTCCACGAGCAGTACTTC.

The chain employs TRBV14 and TRBJ1-2; possible D gene TRBD1, 5 bases. Germline assignment: CDR1 SGHDN and CDR2 FVKESK. The CDR3 sequence is 14 residues long. V lost 0 bases and J 2 bases, leaving 7 bases between the germline ends. DNA of the CDR3: TGTGCCAGCAGCCAAGATCGACAGAACTATGGCTACACCTTC. Residues: CASSQDRQNYGYTF.

This clone came up once. This chain links TRBV28 with TRBJ1-5, with TRBD1 as a possible D gene (5 bases). The CDR3 length is 15 residues. Germline loops: CDR1 MDHEN, CDR2 SYDVKM. The V end lost 5 bases, the J end lost 2 bases, and 13 bases lay between the germline ends. The CDR3 DNA reads as TGTGCCAGCAGTGGGACTTTTCTAGGCAATCAGCCCCAGCATTTT. Its protein is CASSGTFLGNQPQHF.

V gene TRBV15 combines with J gene TRBJ1-5, with D possibly being TRBD1 (6 bases). Germline V CDR1 and CDR2: LNHNV, YYDKDF (reference sequence). CDR3 length: 19 residues. The V end lost 3 bases, the J end lost 0 bases, and 21 bases lay between the germline ends. CDR3 nucleotides: TGTGCCACCAGCAGTCAACCGGGACATCAAGTTTATAGCAATCAGCCCCAGCATTTT. As protein: CATSSQPGHQVYSNQPQHF.

This clone was counted once. The J gene is TRBJ2-7, the V gene TRBV13; no clear D. Between the trimmed V and J ends, which lost 2 bases and 1 base, there was a span of 3 bases. The germline CDR1 and CDR2 sequences are PRHDT and FYEKMQ (reference sequence). This CDR3 comprises 12 residues. The CDR3 nucleotides are TGTGCCAGCAGCTTACGGTCCTACGAGCAGTACTTC. Protein sequence: CASSLRSYEQYF.

The V and J genes are TRBV7-9 and TRBJ2-7, with a tentative D call TRBD1 (5 bases). The CDR3 contains 12 residues. Germline CDR1 is SEHNR and CDR2 is FQNEAQ (reference sequence). Deletions cut 5 bases from V and 4 bases from J, with 9 bases between. The CDR3 DNA follows: TGTGCCAGCAGCGAATCAGGGTACGAGCAGTACTTC. Its protein is CASSESGYEQYF.

The chain couples TRBV10-3 to TRBJ2-5; D possibly matches TRBD1 or TRBD2 (5 bases each). The V end lost 4 bases, the J end lost 5 bases, and 14 bases lay between the germline ends. Germline lookup yields CDR1 ENHRY and CDR2 SYGVKD. This CDR3 region has 14 residues. Here the CDR3 DNA reads TGTGCCATCAGTGGTTCGGGGCCAAGGGAGACCCAGTACTTC. Translation gives CAISGSGPRETQYF.

The chain joins TRBV5-5 to TRBJ2-7; D gene unclear. Germline V gene lookup returns CDR1 SGHKS and CDR2 YYEKEE (reference sequence). This CDR3 is built from 11 residues. Trimming took off 2 bases at V and 3 bases at J, with 3 bases between the two ends. CDR3 in DNA: TGTGCCAGCAGCTTTTACTACGAGCAGTACTTC. As protein: CASSFYYEQYF.

V and J are TRBV18 and TRBJ2-4, with D possibly matching TRBD2 (5 bases). Trimming left V 3 bases short and J 1 base short, with 16 bases between. Per the germline V gene, CDR1 is KGHSH and CDR2 is LQKENI. The length of the CDR3 is 17 residues. The CDR3 bases are TGTGCCAGCTCACCCCGCGGGCCGACTGGGGCCAAAAACATTCAGTACTTC. Amino acids: CASSPRGPTGAKNIQYF.

The chain carries TRBV7-2 and TRBJ2-7, with 9 bases aligning to TRBD2. CDR3 size: 14 residues. CDR1 and CDR2 from the germline V gene are SGHTA and FQGNSA. V lost 1 base and J lost 3; bases outside the gene matches: 1. In nucleotides, the CDR3 is TGTGCCAGCAGCTTAGGGACTAGCGACTACGAGCAGTACTTC. Residues: CASSLGTSDYEQYF.

CDR3 DNA: TGTGCCACCAGTGATCCGGGGGATTCAAACAGGGAGAGAAGCAATCAGCCCCAGCATTTT. Encoded protein: CATSDPGDSNRERSNQPQHF. This rearrangement joins TRBV24-1 to TRBJ1-5; D may be TRBD1 (6 bases). The CDR3 covers 20 residues. V lost 3 bases to trimming and J lost 1 base, with 24 bases between them. The germline V gene encodes CDR1 KGHDR and CDR2 SFDVKD.